This T cell receptor beta chain is drawn from a study of beta chain features in type 1 diabetes (dated by TCRdb to between 2017 and 2018). Broadly, across the study: Patients and healthy donors did not differ in mean age, gender distribution, total cell number or subset yield. A total of 107,917,701 sorted cells were examined across all samples, and the number of cells per subset was strongly correlated with RNA yield. In the study, TCRB repertoires of sorted circulating CD4+ T cell subsets from recently diagnosed type 1 diabetes patients were compared with those of matched healthy donors. Regulatory and stem cell-like memory subsets were obtained from only 8 patients and roughly 8 healthy donors, while naive and central memory subsets were obtained from all 28 donors. Broad study findings and their caveats: Because small numbers of individuals were included in the HLA sub-analyses, any influence of HLA type on TCRB rearrangement was left unresolved. Fewer insertions and more nucleotide deletions at VDJ recombination sites were observed in patients with type 1 diabetes, implying thymic rearrangement abnormalities. Because cDNA was sequenced instead of genomic DNA, activated cells with high expression could be over-represented, although the groups did not differ in activation or CD3 levels. Naive, central memory and regulatory TCRB repertoires appeared to be more alike among patients than among healthy donors. A moderate but significant shortening of TCRB CDR3 length was observed in type 1 diabetes patients in all four CD4+ subsets. PCR might favor shorter templates, but patient and control samples were amplified and corrected together, so any skew would affect both groups equally.

Each donor gave one peripheral blood draw, averaging roughly 120 mL, which was collected into heparinised tubes. Naive, central memory, regulatory and stem cell-like memory CD4+ T cells were sorted on a BD FACSAria II using a panel including CD45RO, CCR7, CD25, CD127, CD95 and CD27. All sorted populations exceeded 95% purity. PBMCs were separated immediately by Lymphoprep density gradient centrifugation and were stained directly, without being cultured. To minimize batch effects, samples were stained and sorted in pairs, one healthy donor with one patient per experiment. On this clone itself: Its antigen remains unidentified. No qualities accompany the bases; no much larger clone lies one base away.

Per the germline V gene (reference sequence), SEHNR is the CDR1 and FQNEAQ is the CDR2. There are 13 amino acids in the CDR3, from cysteine to phenylalanine inclusive. Kept here is only the CDR3 DNA, which spans 39 bases and is read in frame from base 1. V is cut by 5 bases and J by 8 bases, and the space between the germline ends is 15 bases. The entire amount of isolated RNA was reverse transcribed using the High Capacity cDNA Reverse Transcription Kit, so the sequenced TCRB transcripts were expressed ones. Naive, central memory and regulatory T cell samples underwent deep immunoSEQ sequencing, averaging about 3.57 million total reads per sample. Sorted cells were lysed in RLT buffer, and RNA was extracted using DNase-treated RNeasy Micro or Mini kits according to cell number. Each cell subset was processed on its own to prevent cross-contamination, while patient and healthy donor samples were processed together. TCRB sequences were amplified from cDNA with the immunoSEQ multiplex PCR, producing 87-bp fragments spanning the CDR3 region. Amplicons were sequenced on the Illumina HiSeq platform. The authors' pipeline ran thus. Synthetic template baselines were used to correct PCR bias computationally, reads within Hamming distance 2 were collapsed, and singletons that could not be merged were discarded. Reads were aligned to IMGT to assign V, D and J genes, CDR3 length, and insertions or deletions at six rearrangement sites. Within each subset, clonotype counts were normalized to the number of sorted cells before true diversity and Gini coefficients were calculated with the tcR R package. The overlap coefficient, calculated on TCRB nucleotide sequences, was used to quantify repertoire sharing. Not all clones reach the TCRdb copy of this immuneACCESS table, which keeps in-frame sequences only. Checked studies attribute under half of the gap to unresolved V genes and leave the rest unexplained. That table furnishes V, J and clone size, whereas the DNA furnished D and trimming. Recorded for this sample are roughly 150,000 clones; approximately 9% of them occurred a single time. The ten largest clones represent 2% to 3% of the sample.

Source material: central memory CD4+ T cells from blood. The sequence was collected from a woman younger than 30 in good health. Recombination linked TRBV7-9 to TRBJ1-2, and possibly TRBD1, on 6 matching bases. The encoded CDR3 is CASSREGGSGYTF. The nucleotide sequence reads as follows: TGTGCCAGCAGCCGGGAGGGGGGTTCGGGCTACACCTTC.